Below, 5 T cell receptor beta chains from the same sample are listed, as sequenced in a study of PD-L1 blockade in urothelial cancer. Documented time point: pretreatment peripheral blood. Only in-frame clones appear in the TCRdb table, and some are missing; sequencing was by immunoSEQ multiplex PCR. In the table there are around 70,000 clones, about 83% of which are singletons. The sample was PBMCs, taken around atezolizumab (anti-PD-L1) treatment. The receptors shown here come from a woman between 70 and 85 years old with urothelial cancer.

The chain joins TRBV6-1 to TRBJ1-4; 9 nucleotides line up with TRBD1. Germline V CDR1 and CDR2: MNHNS, SASEGT. The CDR3 totals 15 residues. The V and J ends lost 7 bases and 4 bases, in that order; junction bases with no gene match: 7. CDR3 region: CASTEGTGNNEKLFF. CDR3 bases: TGTGCCAGCACCGAAGGGACAGGGAATAATGAAAAACTGTTTTTT.

The V and J genes are TRBV5-1 and TRBJ2-5, with 9 bases matching TRBD1. Germline-derived CDR1 and CDR2 are SGHRS and YFSETQ. This CDR3 spans 14 amino acids. V shed 4 bases and J 5 bases; nucleotides not matched to a gene: 6. CDR3: CASSTDRGKETQYF. Here the CDR3 DNA reads TGCGCCAGCAGCACCGACAGGGGGAAGGAGACCCAGTACTTC.

J is TRBJ2-3 and V is TRBV6-1, with 10 bases aligning to TRBD1. The V gene's germline CDR1 is MNHNS and CDR2 SASEGT. V dropped 6 bases and J dropped 3; count of bases not matched to a gene: 6. The CDR3 contains 15 residues. CDR3 sequence (DNA): TGTGCCAGCAGCTTCGACAGGGGGCGGACAGATACGCAGTATTTT. Residues: CASSFDRGRTDTQYF.

This clone came up a few times. The rearrangement links TRBV7-2 to TRBJ1-2, with D possibly being TRBD1 (5 bases). This CDR3 is 13 amino acids long. Germline V gene data show CDR1 as SGHTA and CDR2 as FQGNSA. Trimming cost V 1 base and J 6 bases, with 9 bases left between them. The CDR3 DNA sequence: TGTGCCAGCAGCTTAGGCAGGGAGGATGGCTACACCTTC. Protein: CASSLGREDGYTF.

The CDR3 spells CASSLGWTGGDTQYF. The CDR3 DNA reads TGCGCCAGCAGCTTGGGATGGACAGGGGGAGATACGCAGTATTTT. The genes are TRBV5-1 and TRBJ2-3; 10 nucleotides match TRBD1. This CDR3 has 15 residues. Germline lookup yields CDR1 SGHRS and CDR2 YFSETQ. With V trimmed by 0 bases and J by 5 bases, 3 bases remained unmatched. Variable domain in full (rest from reference TRBV5-1 and TRBJ2-3): KAGVTQTPRYLIKTRGQQVTLSCSPISGHRSVSWYQQTPGQGLQFLFEYFSETQRNKGNFPGRFSGRQFSNSRSEMNVSTLELGDSALYLCASSLGWTGGDTQYFGPGTRLTVL.